This T cell receptor beta chain was obtained from a study of Ad26.COV2.S vaccination and SARS-CoV-2 variants. Whole-study context: Vaccine-arm donor from the placebo-controlled COV1001 Ad26.COV2.S trial. Intramuscular Ad26.COV2.S at 5x10^10 or 1x10^11 viral particles.

Details on this clone: Its cognate antigen is unknown.

Germline V gene sequence: CDR1 SGDLS, CDR2 YYNGEE. The length of the CDR3 is 15 residues. Between the trimmed V and J ends, which lost 4 bases and 3 bases, there was a span of 15 bases. TCRdb's table, derived via immunoSEQ multiplex PCR, lists solely in-frame clones and lacks some. The repertoire consists of 400,000 to 450,000 clones, with about 90% occurring once and the leading ten covering about 4.5%. Study results and caveats: Spike-specific CD8+ and CD4+ T cell responses reportedly showed substantial breadth after vaccination. Possible underestimation of total T cell responses by the TCR breadth and depth analyses was noted.

This sample's treatment: 15 to 20 received Ad26.COV2.S at low or high dose, single or two shots; about five received placebo; per-sample allocation not given. Sampling took place 63 days after the first vaccine or placebo injection. Source: peripheral blood, taken in a trial of Ad26.COV2.S vaccine versus placebo. This sequence was found in a person aged 18 to 65 who received the Ad26.COV2.S COVID-19 vaccine or a placebo. The chain links TRBV9 to TRBJ2-3; D is ambiguous. In DNA form, the CDR3 reads TGTGCCAGCAGCCGAACGGCAAGGGAAACAGATACGCAGTATTTT. This sequence encodes CASSRTARETDTQYF.